These 2 T cell receptor beta chains originate from one sample sequenced in a study of blood T cells in healthy people across ages. Together with a sample-barcoded 5' primer, a J-beta primer mix was included in a second PCR lasting roughly 6 to 12 cycles. TCRdb fed the 5' RACE reads into MiXCR, producing one record per CDR3 protein. The sample holds 910,000 or so distinct CDR3 sequences, roughly half seen once. Sequences were obtained from blood. The receptors were sampled from an older woman in good health.

This chain uses TRBV7-9 with TRBJ2-1; weak D call: TRBD2 (6 bases). Germline V gene data show CDR1 as SEHNR and CDR2 as FQNEAQ (reference sequence). The CDR3 runs 12 residues. Deletions cut 7 bases from V and 9 bases from J, with 13 bases between. The CDR3 nucleotides are TGTGCCAGCATCAGACTAGACTCTGAGCAGTTCTTC. Protein product: CASIRLDSEQFF.

This sequence joins TRBV5-1 and TRBJ2-5, with unresolved D. The CDR3 contains 13 residues. Per the germline V gene, CDR1 is SGHRS and CDR2 is YFSETQ. V was cut by 0 bases and J by 7 bases, with 10 bases left in between. The CDR3 spells CASSLDSRGTQYF. The CDR3 DNA reads TGCGCCAGCAGCTTGGACTCTCGAGGGACCCAGTACTTC.